The TCR beta chain under discussion was sequenced for a study of technical replicates of blood from four donors. The repertoire was sequenced with immunoSEQ multiplex PCR; TCRdb's copy has only in-frame clones and lacks some. The sample contains 75,000 to 95,000 clones, 85% to 95% of which appear only once. Specimen: T cells isolated from PBMCs. The TCR originated in a human donor in good health.

This chain's CDR3 is CASSFGTSGTLIYEQYF. DNA for the CDR3: TGTGCCAGCAGTTTCGGGACTAGCGGGACGCTTATCTACGAGCAGTACTTC. The chain links TRBV27 to TRBJ2-7; 13 bases are shared with TRBD2. Germline trimming cut 3 bases from V and 3 bases from J; bases unmatched to any gene: 8. Germline V gene data show CDR1 as MNHEY and CDR2 as SMNVEV (reference sequence). The CDR3 covers 17 residues.